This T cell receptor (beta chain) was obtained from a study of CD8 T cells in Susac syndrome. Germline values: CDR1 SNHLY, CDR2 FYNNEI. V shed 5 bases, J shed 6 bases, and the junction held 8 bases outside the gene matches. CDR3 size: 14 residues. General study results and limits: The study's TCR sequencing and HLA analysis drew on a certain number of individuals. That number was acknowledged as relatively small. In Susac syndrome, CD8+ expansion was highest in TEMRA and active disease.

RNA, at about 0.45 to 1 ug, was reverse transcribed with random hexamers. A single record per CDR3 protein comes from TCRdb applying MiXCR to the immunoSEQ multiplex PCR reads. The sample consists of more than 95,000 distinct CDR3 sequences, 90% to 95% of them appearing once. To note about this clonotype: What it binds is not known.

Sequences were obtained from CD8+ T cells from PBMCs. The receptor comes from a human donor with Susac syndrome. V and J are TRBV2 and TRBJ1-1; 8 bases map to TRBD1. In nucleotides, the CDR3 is TGTGCCAGCAGTCAACACAGGGGGGCCCCTGAAGCTTTCTTT. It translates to CASSQHRGAPEAFF.